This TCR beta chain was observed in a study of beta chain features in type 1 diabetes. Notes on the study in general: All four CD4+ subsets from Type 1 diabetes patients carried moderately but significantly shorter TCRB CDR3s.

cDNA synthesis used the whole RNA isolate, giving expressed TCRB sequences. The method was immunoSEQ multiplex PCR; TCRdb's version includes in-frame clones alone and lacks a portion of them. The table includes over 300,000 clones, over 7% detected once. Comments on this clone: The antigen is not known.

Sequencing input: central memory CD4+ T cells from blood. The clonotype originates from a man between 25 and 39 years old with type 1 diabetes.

CDR3 sequence (DNA): TGTGCCAGCAGCCCCAATGAAATTAGCTACGAGCAGTACTTC. Translated, it gives CASSPNEISYEQYF. The rearrangement links TRBV9 to TRBJ2-7; D not resolved. Germline loops: CDR1 SGDLS, CDR2 YYNGEE. The CDR3 extends over 14 amino acids. V was pared by 4 bases and J by 3 bases, with 14 bases between.